These 30 T cell receptor beta chains originate from one sample sequenced in a study of blood T cell repertoires in COVID-19. Produced via immunoSEQ multiplex PCR; TCRdb's table is partial and in-frame only. The data show fewer than 400,000 clones, 80% to 90% seen once. The sample taken for sequencing was PBMCs or T cells enriched from blood (not recorded which). These receptors were collected from a man aged 25-40 years who had recovered from COVID-19.

The chain carries TRBV19 and TRBJ1-6; possible D gene TRBD1, 6 bases. V lost 3 bases, J lost 10 bases, and 10 bases lay in between. CDR3 length: 13 residues. Germline V CDR1 and CDR2: LNHDA, SQIVND (reference sequence). The DNA of the CDR3 is TGTGCCAGTAGTATGGGACATCTCTCACCCCTCCACTTT. Residues: CASSMGHLSPLHF.

The genes are TRBV7-2 and TRBJ2-1, with D tentatively TRBD1 (5 bases). V was cut by 2 bases and J by 7 bases, with 18 bases left in between. CDR3 length: 16 residues. Germline V lookup: CDR1 SGHTA, CDR2 FQGNSA. The CDR3 DNA sequence: TGTGCCAGCAGCTTAAGGGCGCGCAGGGTTGGAAATGAGCAGTTCTTC. This translates into CASSLRARRVGNEQFF.

This sequence joins TRBV19 and TRBJ1-6; 7 nucleotides match TRBD1. The CDR3 is made up of 15 amino acids. Germline V gene lookup returns CDR1 LNHDA and CDR2 SQIVND (reference sequence). J was trimmed by 10 bases and V by 5 bases; bases with no gene match: 11. This chain's CDR3 is CASSGFTGVFSPLHF. Written as DNA, the CDR3 is TGTGCCAGTAGTGGGTTTACAGGGGTTTTCTCACCCCTCCACTTT.

The chain recombines TRBV5-1 with TRBJ1-6, with D possibly matching TRBD1 (5 bases). This CDR3 has 15 amino acids. The germline V gene has CDR1 SGHRS and CDR2 YFSETQ. Trimming removed 4 bases from V and 5 bases from J, with 13 bases in between. The CDR3 DNA follows: TGCGCCAGCAGCGGGCAGGGTCCTAATAATTCACCCCTCCACTTT. Translating it yields CASSGQGPNNSPLHF.

A single count supports this clone. The J gene is TRBJ1-5, the V gene TRBV24-1; 9 bases align to TRBD1. CDR1 KGHDR and CDR2 SFDVKD come from the germline V gene. This CDR3 comprises 18 residues. The junction had 13 bases not matched to a gene; V was cut back by 4 bases and J by 4 bases. CDR3 region: CATSDYQIQGASNQPQHF. The CDR3 DNA reads TGTGCCACCAGTGACTACCAAATACAGGGGGCAAGTAATCAGCCCCAGCATTTT.

The chain has TRBV11-3 and TRBJ2-7; perhaps TRBD2 as D (5 bases). CDR3 length: 13 residues. V shed 4 bases and J shed 4 bases, with 11 bases lying between them. Germline V CDR1 and CDR2: SGHNT, YENEEA. CDR3: CASSSPREYEQYF. The CDR3 nucleotides are TGTGCCAGCAGCTCTCCGAGGGAATACGAGCAGTACTTC.

V gene TRBV28 combines with J gene TRBJ1-5; weak D call: TRBD1 (6 bases). CDR1 is MDHEN and CDR2 is SYDVKM in the germline V gene. The V end was cut by 1 base, the J end by 2 bases, with 12 bases between. The CDR3 sequence is 16 residues long. CDR3 sequence (DNA): TGTGCCAGCAGTTTATTTGCCAGGGGAGGCAATCAGCCCCAGCATTTT. Protein sequence: CASSLFARGGNQPQHF. The full variable domain, rest sourced from reference TRBV28 and TRBJ1-5, is DVKVTQSSRYLVKRTGEKVFLECVQDMDHENMFWYRQDPGLGLRLIYFSYDVKMKEKGDIPEGYSVSREKKERFSLILESASTNQTSMYLCASSLFARGGNQPQHFGDGTRLSIL.

The chain uses TRBV7-9 and TRBJ1-5; no definite D call. Trimming cost V 5 bases and J 7 bases, with 15 bases left between them. CDR3 length: 14 amino acids. Germline loops: CDR1 SEHNR, CDR2 FQNEAQ (reference sequence). The CDR3 sequence is CASSPDMGGQPQHF. Written as DNA, the CDR3 is TGTGCCAGCAGCCCCGACATGGGAGGGCAGCCCCAGCATTTT.

The chain links TRBV2 to TRBJ1-2; D is unresolved. This CDR3 spans 13 amino acids. The germline V gene encodes CDR1 SNHLY and CDR2 FYNNEI. Trimming left V 5 bases short and J 0 bases short, with 7 bases between. The CDR3 here is CASSKGANYGYTF. The CDR3 DNA sequence: TGTGCCAGCAGTAAAGGAGCTAACTATGGCTACACCTTC.

This rearrangement joins TRBV3-1 (or the pseudogene TRBV3-2) to TRBJ2-5, with 15 bases that match TRBD2. CDR3 length equals 18 residues. Losses at the gene ends were 1 base for V and 4 bases for J; bases not matched to a gene: 7. Germline V gene sequence: CDR1 LGHDT, CDR2 YNNKEL (reference sequence). CDR3 DNA: TGTGCCAGCAGCCAAGCGATTGGGACTAGCGGGGGGCGAGAGACCCAGTACTTC. The encoded protein is CASSQAIGTSGGRETQYF.

The CDR3 spells CSVCNSQGNTEAFF. The DNA of the CDR3 is TGCAGCGTTTGTAATTCGCAGGGGAACACTGAAGCTTTCTTT. The chain joins TRBV29-1 to TRBJ1-1, with D perhaps matching TRBD1 (5 bases). This CDR3 is built from 14 residues. The germline gives CDR1 SQVTM, CDR2 ANQGSEA. V lost 5 bases to trimming and J lost 1 base, with 14 bases between them.

Only one count was recorded for this clone. The chain has TRBV7-2 and TRBJ2-2; 7 nucleotides align to TRBD1. After removal of 7 bases from V and 4 bases from J, the junction contained 6 bases not matched to a gene. The CDR3 length is 14 residues. The V gene's germline CDR1 is SGHTA and CDR2 FQGNSA. CDR3 DNA sequence: TGTGCCAGCACCTCCCAGGGGGTCACCGGGGAGCTGTTTTTT. Residues: CASTSQGVTGELFF.

The chain joins TRBV5-5 to TRBJ1-1, with TRBD1 as a possible D gene (6 bases). V lost 1 base, J lost 1 base, and 14 bases lay in between. This CDR3 region has 16 residues. Germline V lookup: CDR1 SGHKS, CDR2 YYEKEE (reference sequence). In DNA form, the CDR3 reads TGTGCCAGCAGCTTGAGGCAGGGACAAACGAACACTGAAGCTTTCTTT. Translating gives CASSLRQGQTNTEAFF.

The J gene is TRBJ2-7, the V gene TRBV6-5, with 8 positions matching TRBD1. Unmatched junction bases numbered 4, after V lost 6 bases and J lost 0 bases. CDR1 and CDR2 (germline): MNHEY, SVGAGI. The length of the CDR3 is 14 residues. Here the CDR3 reads CASRVGTGSYEQYF. The CDR3 bases are TGTGCCAGCAGGGTTGGGACAGGCTCCTACGAGCAGTACTTC.

The chain recombines TRBV6-7 with TRBJ2-7; TRBD2 aligns across 10 bases. TRBV6-7 is flagged as an ORF with uncertain function. V was pared by 4 bases and J by 3 bases, with 9 bases of the junction left unmatched. The CDR3 runs 16 residues. The CDR3 nucleotides read TGTGCCAGCAGTTCCGCCGGGACTAGCGACTTCTACGAGCAGTACTTC. It yields the protein CASSSAGTSDFYEQYF.

The V call is TRBV3-1 (or the pseudogene TRBV3-2), the J call TRBJ2-1; no clear D gene. The CDR3 is made up of 13 amino acids. Trimming removed 1 base at V and 4 bases at J, with 5 bases between. Germline loops: CDR1 LGHDT, CDR2 YNNKEL (reference sequence). The CDR3 reads CASSQGRYNEQFF. The CDR3 region has the DNA TGTGCCAGCAGCCAAGGGCGGTACAATGAGCAGTTCTTC.

This clone came up once. The CDR3 spells CASSYDGTARNQPQHF. CDR3 bases: TGTGCCAGCAGTTACGATGGCACCGCCCGCAATCAGCCCCAGCATTTT. The rearrangement links TRBV6-2 or TRBV6-3 to TRBJ1-5; no reliable D call. V dropped 2 bases and J dropped 2 bases, with 13 bases sitting between them. Per the germline V gene, CDR1 is MNHEY and CDR2 is SVGEGT. This CDR3 region has 16 residues.

This clone has a single count. The rearrangement links TRBV28 to TRBJ2-7; D is perhaps TRBD1 (6 bases). V gave up 4 bases and J gave up 1 base, with 11 bases separating them. This CDR3 is built from 14 residues. Germline-derived CDR1 and CDR2 are MDHEN and SYDVKM. The CDR3 nucleotides read TGTGCCAGCAGTTCTCCGACAGGTTCCTACGAGCAGTACTTC. The encoded protein is CASSSPTGSYEQYF.

This chain links TRBV30 with TRBJ1-5; possible D gene TRBD1, 5 bases. This CDR3 spans 13 amino acids. In germline, CDR1 is GTSNPN, CDR2 SVGIG (reference sequence). The V gene lost 2 bases and the J gene lost 3 bases, with 8 bases spanning the gap. Here the CDR3 reads CAWSPGNNQPQHF. DNA of the CDR3: TGTGCCTGGAGTCCAGGGAACAATCAGCCCCAGCATTTT.

This chain joins TRBV19 and TRBJ1-3; a weak D match, TRBD1 (5 bases). This CDR3 is built from 15 residues. Trimming shortened V by 3 bases and J by 3 bases, and 12 bases separated the two germline ends. In germline, CDR1 is LNHDA, CDR2 SQIVND (reference sequence). The CDR3 DNA follows: TGTGCCAGTAGTATGTCTGGGACTGGTGGAAACACCATATATTTT. As protein: CASSMSGTGGNTIYF.

The chain combines TRBV7-8 with TRBJ2-7, with 8 nucleotides matching TRBD1. This CDR3 contains 14 residues. The ends lost 7 bases at V and 1 base at J; junction bases unmatched: 6. Germline V gene sequence: CDR1 SGHVS, CDR2 FQNEAQ. CDR3 region: CASTVRDRSYEQYF. Here the CDR3 DNA reads TGTGCCAGCACCGTCCGGGACAGGTCCTACGAGCAGTACTTC.

On this clone: Compared with germline, one end of the junction differs, possibly owing to a read error. V gene TRBV27 combines with J gene TRBJ2-1; TRBD2 agrees at 9 bases. Germline assignment: CDR1 MNHEY and CDR2 SMNVEV (reference sequence). The length of the CDR3 is 15 residues. The CDR3 loop is CASGFSSGSRSEQFF. CDR3 sequence (DNA): TGTGCCAGCGGTTTTAGTAGCGGGAGCAGAAGTGAGCAGTTCTTC.

V and J are TRBV7-8 and TRBJ2-3; 7 nucleotides line up with TRBD1. CDR3 length equals 14 residues. V shed 5 bases, J shed 6 bases, and the junction held 8 bases outside the gene matches. From germline, CDR1 is SGHVS and CDR2 FQNEAQ. The CDR3 loop reads CASSPRQGLDTQYF. CDR3 sequence (DNA): TGTGCCAGCAGCCCGAGACAGGGTTTGGATACGCAGTATTTT.

V and J are TRBV18 and TRBJ1-4; 7 bases are a match to TRBD1. Germline-derived CDR1 and CDR2 are KGHSH and LQKENI. CDR3 length equals 13 residues. After removal of 7 bases from V and 8 bases from J, the junction contained 7 bases not matched to a gene. CDR3 nucleotides: TGTGCCAGCTGCAAAGGACAGGCAGAAAAACTGTTTTTT. Protein: CASCKGQAEKLFF.

The CDR3 is CASSQVGTPVRKLFF. The CDR3, as DNA: TGCGCCAGCAGCCAAGTGGGGACTCCTGTTCGGAAACTGTTTTTT. The rearrangement uses TRBV4-1 and TRBJ1-4, with D maybe TRBD1 (5 bases). The CDR3 totals 15 residues. Trimming removed 1 base from V and 11 bases from J, with 17 bases in between. Per the germline V gene, CDR1 is MGHRA and CDR2 is YSYEKL.

V gene TRBV6-1 combines with J gene TRBJ1-4; TRBD1 matches at 9 bases. The CDR3 extends over 16 amino acids. The J segment lost 5 bases and the V segment lost 4 bases, leaving 8 bases of the junction unmatched. Germline V gives CDR1 MNHNS, CDR2 SASEGT. The CDR3 nucleotides read TGTGCCAGCAGTGTGACAGGGGGTGCGGAGAATGAAAAACTGTTTTTT. Amino acids: CASSVTGGAENEKLFF.

The rearrangement links TRBV4-1 to TRBJ1-1; D perhaps matches TRBD1 (5 bases). The CDR3 length is 16 residues. V was trimmed by 4 bases and J by 1 base, leaving 16 bases between them. Germline V gene sequence: CDR1 MGHRA, CDR2 YSYEKL. The CDR3, as DNA: TGCGCCAGCAGCCCATGGGCCGGCAGGGCGAACACTGAAGCTTTCTTT. It is translated as CASSPWAGRANTEAFF.

The chain uses TRBV4-1 and TRBJ2-7, with D possibly matching TRBD2 (6 bases). Trimming cost V 5 bases and J 6 bases, with 20 bases left between them. The length of the CDR3 is 15 residues. The germline V gene has CDR1 MGHRA and CDR2 YSYEKL. The CDR3 is CASSSPGGTPVEQYF. CDR3 DNA sequence: TGCGCCAGCAGCTCCCCTGGGGGGACCCCTGTCGAGCAGTACTTC.

CDR3 region: CASSPTSGDAYGYTF. The CDR3 coding sequence is TGTGCCAGTAGTCCAACCAGCGGGGATGCGTATGGCTACACCTTC. The chain recombines TRBV19 with TRBJ1-2; no firm D call. Germline-derived CDR1 and CDR2 are LNHDA and SQIVND (reference sequence). Trimming took 5 bases from V and 5 from J, leaving 18 bases between them. The CDR3 is 15 residues long.

The V and J genes are TRBV6-5 and TRBJ2-1; the match to TRBD1 covers 9 bases. The length of the CDR3 is 15 residues. V was clipped by 7 bases and J by 3 bases; unmatched bases: 7. Per the germline V gene, CDR1 is MNHEY and CDR2 is SVGAGI. The chain's CDR3 is CASTRPGQGYNEQFF. The CDR3 bases are TGTGCCAGCACTCGACCGGGACAGGGCTACAATGAGCAGTTCTTC.